The 21 T cell receptor beta chains in this list originate from one sample, sequenced in a study of T cells and Merkel cell carcinoma outcomes. TCRdb's table, derived via immunoSEQ multiplex PCR, lists solely in-frame clones and lacks some. The sample lists under 20,000 clones; 87% were seen once. Source material: tumor tissue from Merkel cell carcinoma. The source of these receptors is a human donor with Merkel cell carcinoma.

CDR3 sequence: CASKLVVGAGQPQHF. The CDR3 coding sequence is TGCGCCAGCAAGTTGGTAGTGGGGGCTGGGCAGCCCCAGCATTTT. The chain is built from TRBV5-1 and TRBJ1-5; D possibly corresponds to TRBD1 (6 bases). CDR3 length equals 15 residues. Deletions cut 6 bases from V and 7 bases from J, with 20 bases between. In germline, CDR1 is SGHRS, CDR2 YFSETQ. Complete variable domain (other parts from reference TRBV5-1 and TRBJ1-5): KAGVTQTPRYLIKTRGQQVTLSCSPISGHRSVSWYQQTPGQGLQFLFEYFSETQRNKGNFPGRFSGRQFSNSRSEMNVSTLELGDSALYLCASKLVVGAGQPQHFGDGTRLSIL.

V usage is TRBV18 and J usage is TRBJ1-5; D gene ambiguous. The CDR3 totals 13 residues. Germline V gene data show CDR1 as KGHSH and CDR2 as LQKENI. The V end was cut by 5 bases, the J end by 1 base, with 6 bases between. The DNA of the CDR3 is TGTGCCAGCTCATCTGAAAGCAATCAGCCCCAGCATTTT. This translates into CASSSESNQPQHF.

The chain has TRBV10-1 and TRBJ1-1, with D tentatively TRBD1 (5 bases). Trimming cost V 6 bases and J 5 bases, with 13 bases left between them. CDR3 length equals 13 residues. Germline values: CDR1 WNHNN, CDR2 SYGVQD (reference sequence). The CDR3 DNA reads as TGCGCCAGCAGATTTGACAGCCTAACTGAAGCTTTCTTT. This encodes CASRFDSLTEAFF.

CDR3 loop: CASSTRNTEAFF. The DNA for the CDR3 is TGTGCCAGCAGCACGAGGAACACTGAAGCTTTCTTT. J is TRBJ1-1 and V is TRBV7-8; D is undetermined. The CDR3 is 12 amino acids. Germline CDR1 is SGHVS and CDR2 is FQNEAQ. Trimming shortened V by 5 bases and J by 1 base, and 5 bases separated the two germline ends. Variable domain in full (rest from reference TRBV7-8 and TRBJ1-1): GAGVSQSPRYKVAKRGQDVALRCDPISGHVSLFWYQQALGQGPEFLTYFQNEAQLDKSGLPSDRFFAERPEGSVSTLKIQRTQQEDSAVYLCASSTRNTEAFFGQGTRLTVV.

V gene TRBV9 combines with J gene TRBJ2-7; a weak D match, TRBD1 (8 bases). Trimming pared 2 bases from V and 2 bases from J, leaving 14 bases between. The CDR3 has 15 residues. The germline V gene encodes CDR1 SGDLS and CDR2 YYNGEE. CDR3 sequence: CASSVSGTGTYEQYF. For the CDR3, the DNA is TGTGCCAGCAGCGTGAGCGGGACAGGAACCTACGAGCAGTACTTC. Variable domain in full (rest from reference TRBV9 and TRBJ2-7): DSGVTQTPKHLITATGQRVTLRCSPRSGDLSVYWYQQSLDQGLQFLIQYYNGEERAKGNILERFSAQQFPDLHSELNLSSLELGDSALYFCASSVSGTGTYEQYFGPGTRLTVT.

The table lists this clone with a few counts. The identical CDR3 is also encoded by other nucleotide sequences in the sample. The genes are TRBV10-2 and TRBJ2-1; TRBD2 aligns across 11 bases. There are 14 residues in the CDR3. CDR1 and CDR2 (germline): WSHSY, SAAADI. The V and J ends lost 7 bases and 3 bases, in that order; junction bases with no gene match: 2. The CDR3 sequence: CASKGLAGYNEQFF. In DNA form, the CDR3 reads TGCGCCAGCAAAGGACTAGCGGGCTACAATGAGCAGTTCTTC.

In its sample, this clone was seen once. The genes are TRBV9 and TRBJ2-5; 9 bases match TRBD2. The CDR3 consists of 16 residues. CDR1 and CDR2 (germline): SGDLS, YYNGEE. V was clipped by 4 bases and J by 3 bases; unmatched bases: 10. The CDR3 reads CASSSSGGGGEETQYF. The CDR3 DNA follows: TGTGCCAGCAGCTCCTCCGGCGGCGGGGGGGAAGAGACCCAGTACTTC. The full variable domain, its missing parts supplied by reference TRBV9 and TRBJ2-5, is DSGVTQTPKHLITATGQRVTLRCSPRSGDLSVYWYQQSLDQGLQFLIQYYNGEERAKGNILERFSAQQFPDLHSELNLSSLELGDSALYFCASSSSGGGGEETQYFGPGTRLLVL.

This chain uses TRBV6-6 with TRBJ2-1; no definite D call. Germline CDR1 reads MNHNY; CDR2 reads SVGAGI (reference sequence). CDR3 length: 12 residues. Trimming took 8 bases from V and 3 from J, leaving 8 bases between them. CDR3 nucleotide sequence: TGTGCCAGCTGTGACATCTACAATGAGCAGTTCTTC. Translation: CASCDIYNEQFF.

A note on this clone: The junction departs from the called germline gene at one end, perhaps through a read error. This sample also contains other DNA sequences that code for the same CDR3. The chain employs TRBV27 and TRBJ2-3; D uncertain. Germline V gene lookup returns CDR1 MNHEY and CDR2 SMNVEV (reference sequence). The CDR3 is made up of 16 amino acids. DNA of the CDR3: TGTGCTAGCAGTCTTGATGTAGGTATCGCAACAGATACGCAGTATTTT. Translated: CASSLDVGIATDTQYF.

Here the CDR3 DNA reads TGTGCCAGCAGCTCAACGGGACAGGGGATGAGCGGCTACACCTTC. As protein: CASSSTGQGMSGYTF. This chain links TRBV7-9 with TRBJ1-2, with 10 bases identical to TRBD1. Germline CDR1 and CDR2: SEHNR and FQNEAQ (reference sequence). With V trimmed by 4 bases and J by 8 bases, 10 bases remained unmatched. The CDR3 consists of 15 residues.

This clone has a single count. The chain links TRBV15 to TRBJ1-5; D possibly corresponds to TRBD1 (5 bases). Looked up from germline, CDR1 is LNHNV and CDR2 is YYDKDF (reference sequence). This CDR3 is built from 14 residues. Trimming took off 5 bases at V and 5 bases at J, with 13 bases between the two ends. CDR3 DNA sequence: TGTGCCACCAGCTTCGGGCGAGGGGATCAGCCCCAGCATTTT. As protein: CATSFGRGDQPQHF.

In the case of this clone: It is likely a read error, because the conserved phenylalanine at the end of the CDR3 is missing. V usage is TRBV29-1 and J usage is TRBJ1-3; D call uncertain. The germline gives CDR1 SQVTM, CDR2 ANQGSEA. Trimming left V 6 bases short and J 0 bases short, with 15 bases between. The CDR3 extends over 15 amino acids. The CDR3, as DNA: TGCAGCGTGATGACACTCGCATCCTCTGGAAACACCATATATGTT. Encoded protein: CSVMTLASSGNTIYV.

The sample holds a few counts of this clone. The CDR3 protein is CASSFRSDWFF. The DNA for the CDR3 is TGTGCCAGCAGCTTCCGTTCTGATTGGTTCTTC. The gene calls are TRBV11-1 and TRBJ2-1; no clear D gene. The CDR3 totals 11 residues. Germline V gene data show CDR1 as SGHAT and CDR2 as FQDESV (reference sequence). Trimming removed 3 bases from V and 15 bases from J, with 12 bases in between.

The chain carries TRBV7-9 and TRBJ1-2; TRBD1 is a possible D gene (5 bases). The V gene lost 4 bases and the J gene lost 3 bases, with 9 bases spanning the gap. CDR3 length: 13 residues. Germline V gives CDR1 SEHNR, CDR2 FQNEAQ (reference sequence). The chain's CDR3 is CASSSTEYYGYTF. CDR3 nucleotides: TGTGCCAGCAGCTCGACAGAATACTATGGCTACACCTTC.

The chain uses TRBV6-1 and TRBJ1-1; D not resolved. CDR3 size: 15 residues. Germline CDR1 and CDR2: MNHNS and SASEGT. The V gene lost 6 bases and the J gene lost 11 bases, with 25 bases spanning the gap. This CDR3 is CASRANMGSIGRAFF. The DNA of the CDR3 is TGTGCCAGCAGGGCCAATATGGGGTCGATTGGTAGGGCTTTCTTT.

This clone has more than one count but fewer than ten. The gene calls are TRBV18 and TRBJ2-1; tentatively, D is TRBD2 (5 bases). Germline lookup yields CDR1 KGHSH and CDR2 LQKENI. The CDR3 sequence is 13 residues long. V was pared by 6 bases and J by 10 bases, with 16 bases between. CDR3 in amino acids: CASSPTLGREQFF. Here the CDR3 DNA reads TGTGCCAGCTCCCCCACTTTGGGGAGAGAGCAGTTCTTC.

The CDR3 loop reads CASSPQGSSNQPQHF. DNA of the CDR3: TGTGCCAGCTCACCACAGGGCAGTAGCAATCAGCCCCAGCATTTT. The V and J genes are TRBV18 and TRBJ1-5; no firm D call. The V end lost 1 base, the J end lost 0 bases, and 7 bases lay between the germline ends. The CDR3 spans 15 residues. Germline loops: CDR1 KGHSH, CDR2 LQKENI.

The chain uses TRBV2 and TRBJ2-7, with D perhaps TRBD1 or TRBD2 (6 bases each). Trimming cost V 4 bases and J 4 bases, with 11 bases left between them. The CDR3 consists of 13 residues. Germline loops: CDR1 SNHLY, CDR2 FYNNEI. The CDR3 DNA reads as TGTGCCAGCAGTGTCGAGGGGGGATACGAGCAGTACTTC. Translation: CASSVEGGYEQYF.

This clone has just a few counts. The same CDR3 is also encoded by other DNA sequences in this sample. The CDR3 reads CASSQGLSSGGPNTGELFF. The CDR3 coding sequence is TGTGCCAGCAGCCAAGGTCTCTCTAGCGGGGGACCCAACACCGGGGAGCTGTTTTTT. This chain joins TRBV4-2 and TRBJ2-2, with 10 bases identical to TRBD2. V gave up 1 base and J gave up 2 bases; unmatched junction bases: 10. Germline V gives CDR1 LGHNA, CDR2 YNFKEQ. The CDR3 consists of 19 residues.

The CDR3 spells CASSLATASYGYTF. The CDR3 DNA reads TGTGCCAGCAGCTTAGCGACCGCCTCCTATGGCTACACCTTC. The chain combines TRBV7-9 with TRBJ1-2, with D unclear. This CDR3 region has 14 residues. Germline V CDR1 and CDR2: SEHNR, FQNEAQ (reference sequence). Deletions cut 0 bases from V and 4 bases from J, with 9 bases between.

This sequence joins TRBV2 and TRBJ1-4; D ambiguous. The V gene's germline CDR1 is SNHLY and CDR2 FYNNEI. The CDR3 sequence is 14 residues long. Trimming shortened V by 7 bases and J by 5 bases, and 14 bases separated the two germline ends. The CDR3 is CASTPFLVNEKLFF. The CDR3 region has the DNA TGTGCCAGCACCCCTTTCCTAGTAAATGAAAAACTGTTTTTT.